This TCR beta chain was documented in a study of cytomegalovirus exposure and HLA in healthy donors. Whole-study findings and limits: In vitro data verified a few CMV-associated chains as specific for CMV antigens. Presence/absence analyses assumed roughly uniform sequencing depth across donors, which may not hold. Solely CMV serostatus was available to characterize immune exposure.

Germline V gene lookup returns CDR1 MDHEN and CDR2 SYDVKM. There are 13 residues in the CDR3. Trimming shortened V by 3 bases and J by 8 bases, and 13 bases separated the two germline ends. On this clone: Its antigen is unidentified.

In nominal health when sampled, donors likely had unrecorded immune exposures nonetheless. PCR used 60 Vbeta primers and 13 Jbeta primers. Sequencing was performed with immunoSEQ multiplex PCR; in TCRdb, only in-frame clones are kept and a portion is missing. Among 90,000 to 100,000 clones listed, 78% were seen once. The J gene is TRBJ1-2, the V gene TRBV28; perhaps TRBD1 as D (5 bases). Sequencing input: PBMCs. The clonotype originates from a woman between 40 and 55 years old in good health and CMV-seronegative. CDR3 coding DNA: TGTGCCAGCAGTTTTGCAGGGAGGGGAGGCTACACCTTC. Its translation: CASSFAGRGGYTF.